Below, one TCR beta chain is given with its context. This clonotype has only a few counts. Its binding antigen is unknown. Qualities for individual bases were not recorded, and no much larger clone is one base off. This sample is drawn from a study of T-cell memory formation after mild COVID-19 (dated by TCRdb to the early 2020s). Some background on the complete study: Most TCR sequence clusters were specific to one of the two donors. Two young, previously healthy adult volunteers made up the cohort, one male and one female. T-cell clones expanding and contracting after mild COVID-19 in a couple of donors were tracked by longitudinal TCRalpha and TCRbeta repertoire sequencing. The research as a whole found: Some responding clones were detected in pre-infection memory, suggesting pre-existing cross-reactive memory T cells joined the SARS-CoV-2 response. Contracting CD4+ clones appeared mostly in the CM and EM memory subsets, whereas CD8+ clones were enriched in EMRA. Whether the second-wave clones peaking on day 37 were SARS-CoV-2 specific was not confirmed. Only a couple of mild cases were covered by the study, and larger cohorts that include severe cases with pre-infection samples were considered necessary. Clones contracting from day 15 to 85 had balanced CD4/CD8 phenotypes, while a second wave expanding from day 15 to 37 was biased towards CD4+.

Instrument used: Illumina NovaSeq 6000. cDNA libraries for TCRalpha and TCRbeta were prepared by 5'RACE using constant-segment primers, with sample barcodes and unique molecular identifiers added. RNA was extracted from every sample with Trizol reagent. Library amplification was performed in two PCR steps, and a second sample barcode and Illumina TruSeq adapters were introduced in the second step. Sequencing of libraries was performed on an Illumina NovaSeq with 2 x 150 bp paired-end reads. As for how the authors treated the data: Reads were demultiplexed and collapsed into UMI-guided consensus sequences with migec v1.2.7. With mixcr v2.1.11, UMI consensuses were aligned to TRA and TRB V and J templates and assembled into clonotypes. Clonotypes were classified as expanded or contracted when called significant by both edgeR and NoisET, with noise models trained on biological replicates. edgeR calls used a false discovery rate-adjusted p below 0.01 and a log2 fold-change threshold of 1. As an exploratory analysis of dynamics, max-normalized trajectories of the 1000 most abundant clonotypes were examined by PCA with hierarchical clustering. Separately sequenced CD4+ and CD8+ repertoires were used to assign a CD4 or CD8 phenotype to each responding clone. In-frame beta chains were kept once TCRdb had trimmed the public reads at Q25 with fastp and called clones with MiXCR. CDR3 protein sequences are deduplicated, and each keeps its most common genes and DNA. V and J calls and clone size were set by TCRdb, not the authors. For this sample the table gives roughly 550,000 distinct CDR3 sequences, of which approximately 20% were detected only once. The ten biggest clones cover approximately 12% of the sample.

V loses 4 bases at its end and J loses 7 bases; junction bases beyond the gene matches: 3. Counted from cysteine to phenylalanine, this CDR3 has 12 amino acids. Here the CDR3 DNA is all that survives: 36 bases in frame from base 1. In the germline V gene (reference sequence), CDR1 corresponds to LGHDT and CDR2 to YNNKEL. Ficoll-Paque density gradient centrifugation was the method used to isolate PBMCs. The V and J segments used are TRBV3-1 and TRBJ1-2; TRBD1 matches 7 bases in the middle. This sequence was found in an adult woman who had mild COVID-19 (a few samples of this study predate the infection). The sample titles of this study are shuffled in the database, so cell type and time point are left out; the donor was told from shared clones. Sequencing was carried out using PBMCs or a T cell subset sorted from them (not recorded which). The DNA sequence is TGTGCCAGCAGCCGACAGGGTGTTGGCTACACCTTC. This is translated as CASSRQGVGYTF.